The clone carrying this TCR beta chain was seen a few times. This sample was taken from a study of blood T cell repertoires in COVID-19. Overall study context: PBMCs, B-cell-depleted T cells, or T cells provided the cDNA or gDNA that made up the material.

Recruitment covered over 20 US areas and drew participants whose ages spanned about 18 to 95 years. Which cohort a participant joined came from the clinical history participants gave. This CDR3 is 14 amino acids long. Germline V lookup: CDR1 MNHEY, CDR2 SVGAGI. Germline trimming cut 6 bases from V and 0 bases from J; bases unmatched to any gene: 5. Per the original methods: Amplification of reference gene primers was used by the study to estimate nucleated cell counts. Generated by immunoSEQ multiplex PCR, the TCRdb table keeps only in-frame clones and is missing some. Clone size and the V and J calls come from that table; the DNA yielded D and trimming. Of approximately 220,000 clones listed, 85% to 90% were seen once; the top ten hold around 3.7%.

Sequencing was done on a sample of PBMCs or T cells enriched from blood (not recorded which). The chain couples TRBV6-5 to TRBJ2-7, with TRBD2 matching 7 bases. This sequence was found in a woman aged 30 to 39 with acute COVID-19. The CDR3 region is CASSGGTNSYEQYF. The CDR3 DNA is TGTGCCAGCAGCGGGGGGACTAACTCCTACGAGCAGTACTTC.